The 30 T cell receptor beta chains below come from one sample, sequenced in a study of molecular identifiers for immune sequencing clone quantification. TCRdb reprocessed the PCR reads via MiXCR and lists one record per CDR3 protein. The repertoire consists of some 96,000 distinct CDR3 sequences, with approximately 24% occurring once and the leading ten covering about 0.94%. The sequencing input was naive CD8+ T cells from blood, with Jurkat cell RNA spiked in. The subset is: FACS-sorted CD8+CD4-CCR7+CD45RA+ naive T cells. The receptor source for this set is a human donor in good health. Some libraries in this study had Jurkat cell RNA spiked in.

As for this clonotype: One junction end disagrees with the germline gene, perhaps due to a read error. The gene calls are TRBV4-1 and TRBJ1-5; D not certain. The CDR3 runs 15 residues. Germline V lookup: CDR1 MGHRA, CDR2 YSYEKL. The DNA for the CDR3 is TGCGCCACCAGCCAAGAAACGATTAGCAATCACCCCCAGCATTTT. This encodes CATSQETISNHPQHF.

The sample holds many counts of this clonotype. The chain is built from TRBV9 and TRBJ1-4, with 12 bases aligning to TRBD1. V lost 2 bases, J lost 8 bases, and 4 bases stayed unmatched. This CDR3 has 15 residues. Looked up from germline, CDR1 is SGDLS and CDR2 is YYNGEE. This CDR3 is CASSVFGTGGEKLFF. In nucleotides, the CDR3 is TGTGCCAGCAGCGTGTTCGGGACAGGGGGCGAAAAACTGTTTTTT.

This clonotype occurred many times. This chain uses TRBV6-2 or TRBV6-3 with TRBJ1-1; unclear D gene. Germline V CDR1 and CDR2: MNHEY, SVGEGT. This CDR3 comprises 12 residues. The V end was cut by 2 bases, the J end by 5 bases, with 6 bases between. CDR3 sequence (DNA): TGTGCCAGCAGTTACAGCCGTACTGAAGCTTTCTTT. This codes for CASSYSRTEAFF.

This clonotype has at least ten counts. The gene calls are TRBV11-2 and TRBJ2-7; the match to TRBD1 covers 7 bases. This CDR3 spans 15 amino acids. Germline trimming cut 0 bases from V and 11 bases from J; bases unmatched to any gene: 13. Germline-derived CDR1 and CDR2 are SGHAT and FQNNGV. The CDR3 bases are TGTGCCAGCAGCTTAGATGGGACAGACTGGTTTGGAAAGTACTTC. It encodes CASSLDGTDWFGKYF.

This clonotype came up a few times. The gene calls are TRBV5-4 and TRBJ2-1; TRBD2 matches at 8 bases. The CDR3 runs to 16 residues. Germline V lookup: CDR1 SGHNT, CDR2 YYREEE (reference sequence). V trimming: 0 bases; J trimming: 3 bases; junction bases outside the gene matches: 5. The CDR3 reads CASSLAVTSVYNEQFF. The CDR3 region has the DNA TGTGCCAGCAGCTTGGCGGTGACTAGCGTCTACAATGAGCAGTTCTTC.

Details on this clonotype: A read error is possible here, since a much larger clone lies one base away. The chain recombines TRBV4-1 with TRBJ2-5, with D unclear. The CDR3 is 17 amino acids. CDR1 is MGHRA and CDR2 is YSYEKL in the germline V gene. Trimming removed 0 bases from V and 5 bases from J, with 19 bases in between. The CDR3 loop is CASSQDPQDSYVETQYF. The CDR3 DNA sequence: TGCGCCAGCAGCCAAGATCCCCAGGATAGCTACGTTGAGACCCAGTACTTC.

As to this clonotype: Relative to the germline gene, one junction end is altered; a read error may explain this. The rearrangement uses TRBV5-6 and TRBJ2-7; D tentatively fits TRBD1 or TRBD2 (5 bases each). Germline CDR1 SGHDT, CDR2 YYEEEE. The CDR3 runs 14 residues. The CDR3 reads CASSFQRWDGEQYF. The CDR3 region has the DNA TGTGCGAGCAGCTTCCAGCGTTGGGACGGCGAGCAGTACTTC.

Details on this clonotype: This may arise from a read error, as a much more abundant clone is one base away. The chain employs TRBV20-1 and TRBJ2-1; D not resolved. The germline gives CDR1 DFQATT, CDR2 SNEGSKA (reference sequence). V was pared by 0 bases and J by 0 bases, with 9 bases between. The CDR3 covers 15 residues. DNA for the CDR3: TGCAGTGCTAGAGACGGTGGCGGCTCCTACAATGAGCAGTTCTTC. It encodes CSARDGGGSYNEQFF.

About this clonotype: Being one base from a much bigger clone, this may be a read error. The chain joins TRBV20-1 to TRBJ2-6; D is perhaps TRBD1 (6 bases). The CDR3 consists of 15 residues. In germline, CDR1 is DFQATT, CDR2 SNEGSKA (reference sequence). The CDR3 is CSATGIGTGANVLAF. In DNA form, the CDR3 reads TGCAGTGCCACAGGGATTGGTACTGGGGCCAACGTCCTGGCTTTC.

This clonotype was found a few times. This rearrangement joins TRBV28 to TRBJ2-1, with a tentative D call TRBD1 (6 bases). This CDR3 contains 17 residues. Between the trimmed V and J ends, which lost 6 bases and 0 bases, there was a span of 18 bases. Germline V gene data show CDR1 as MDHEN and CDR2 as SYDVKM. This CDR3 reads CASRPRRQEPSYNEQFF. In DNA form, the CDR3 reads TGTGCCAGCAGACCTCGCAGACAGGAGCCCTCCTACAATGAGCAGTTCTTC. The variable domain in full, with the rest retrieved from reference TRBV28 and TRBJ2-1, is DVKVTQSSRYLVKRTGEKVFLECVQDMDHENMFWYRQDPGLGLRLIYFSYDVKMKEKGDIPEGYSVSREKKERFSLILESASTNQTSMYLCASRPRRQEPSYNEQFFGPGTRLTVL.

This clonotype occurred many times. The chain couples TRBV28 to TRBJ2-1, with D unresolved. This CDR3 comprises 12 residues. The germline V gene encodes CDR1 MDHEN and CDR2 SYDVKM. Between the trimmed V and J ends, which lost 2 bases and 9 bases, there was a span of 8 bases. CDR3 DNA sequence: TGTGCCAGCAGTTTAGGTCAACCTGAGCAGTTCTTC. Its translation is CASSLGQPEQFF.

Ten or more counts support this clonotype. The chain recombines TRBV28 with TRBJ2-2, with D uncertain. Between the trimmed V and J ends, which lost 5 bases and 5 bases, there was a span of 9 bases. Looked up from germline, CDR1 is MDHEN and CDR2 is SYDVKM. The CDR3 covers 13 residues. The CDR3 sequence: CASSPPITGELFF. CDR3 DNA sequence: TGTGCCAGCAGTCCGCCAATAACCGGGGAGCTGTTTTTT.

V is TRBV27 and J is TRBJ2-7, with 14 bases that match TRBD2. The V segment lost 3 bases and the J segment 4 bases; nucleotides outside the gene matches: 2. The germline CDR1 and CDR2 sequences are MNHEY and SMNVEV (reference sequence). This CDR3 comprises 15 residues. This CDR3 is CASSFGTSGSYEQYF. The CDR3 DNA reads TGTGCCAGCAGTTTTGGGACTAGCGGGAGTTACGAGCAGTACTTC.

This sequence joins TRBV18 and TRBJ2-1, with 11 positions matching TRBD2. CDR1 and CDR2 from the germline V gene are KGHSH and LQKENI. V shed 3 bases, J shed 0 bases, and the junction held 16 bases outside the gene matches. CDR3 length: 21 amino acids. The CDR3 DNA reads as TGTGCCAGCTCACCCACCGGTGCCCAGACTAGCGGGGCGTACTCCTACAATGAGCAGTTCTTC. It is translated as CASSPTGAQTSGAYSYNEQFF.

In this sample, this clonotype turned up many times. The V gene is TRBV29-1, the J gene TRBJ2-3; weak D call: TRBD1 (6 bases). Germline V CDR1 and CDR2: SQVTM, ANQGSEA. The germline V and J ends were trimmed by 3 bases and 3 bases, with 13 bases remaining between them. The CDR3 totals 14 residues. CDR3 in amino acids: CSVDLNRVTDTQYF. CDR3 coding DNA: TGCAGCGTTGATTTAAACAGGGTTACAGATACGCAGTATTTT.

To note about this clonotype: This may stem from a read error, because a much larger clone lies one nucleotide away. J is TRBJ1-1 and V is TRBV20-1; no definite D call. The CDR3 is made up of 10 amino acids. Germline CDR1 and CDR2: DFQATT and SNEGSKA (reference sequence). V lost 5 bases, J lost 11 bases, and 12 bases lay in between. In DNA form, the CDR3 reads TGCAGTGCTTCCTACTTCTCGGCTTTCTTT. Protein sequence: CSASYFSAFF.

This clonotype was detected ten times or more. Written as DNA, the CDR3 is TGCAGCGTTGAACCGGGACAGTTTAGCACAGATACGCAGTATTTT. It is translated as CSVEPGQFSTDTQYF. The genes are TRBV29-1 and TRBJ2-3, with 7 bases fitting TRBD1. The CDR3 runs 15 residues. J was trimmed by 0 bases and V by 2 bases; bases with no gene match: 5. CDR1 and CDR2 (germline): SQVTM, ANQGSEA.

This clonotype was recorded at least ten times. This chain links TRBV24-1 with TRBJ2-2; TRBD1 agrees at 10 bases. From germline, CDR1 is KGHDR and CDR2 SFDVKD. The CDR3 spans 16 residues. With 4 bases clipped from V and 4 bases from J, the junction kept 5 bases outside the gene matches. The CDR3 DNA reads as TGTGCCACCAGTGAGGGGGACAGGGGACGCACCGGGGAGCTGTTTTTT. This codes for CATSEGDRGRTGELFF.

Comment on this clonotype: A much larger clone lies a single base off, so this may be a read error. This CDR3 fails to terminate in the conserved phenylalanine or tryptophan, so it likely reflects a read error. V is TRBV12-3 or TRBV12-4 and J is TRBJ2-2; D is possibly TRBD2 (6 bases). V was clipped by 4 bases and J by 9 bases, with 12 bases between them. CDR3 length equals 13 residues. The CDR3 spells CASSSGGNWELFL. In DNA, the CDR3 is TGTGCCAGCAGTTCCGGGGGTAATTGGGAGCTGTTTCTT.

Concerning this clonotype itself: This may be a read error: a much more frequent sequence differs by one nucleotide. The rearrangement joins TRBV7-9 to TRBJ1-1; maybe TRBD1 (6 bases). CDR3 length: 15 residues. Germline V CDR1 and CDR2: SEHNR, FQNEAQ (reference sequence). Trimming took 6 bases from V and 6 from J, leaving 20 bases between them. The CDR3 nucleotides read TGTGCCAGCAGTGAAGGAACAGGGCGAACAGCTGAAGCTTTCTTT. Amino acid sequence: CASSEGTGRTAEAFF. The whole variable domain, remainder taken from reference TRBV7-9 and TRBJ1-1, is DTGVSQNPRHKITKRGQNVTFRCDPISEHNRLYWYRQTLGQGPEFLTYFQNEAQLEKSRLLSDRFSAERPKGSFSTLEIQRTEQGDSAMYLCASSEGTGRTAEAFFGQGTRLTVV.

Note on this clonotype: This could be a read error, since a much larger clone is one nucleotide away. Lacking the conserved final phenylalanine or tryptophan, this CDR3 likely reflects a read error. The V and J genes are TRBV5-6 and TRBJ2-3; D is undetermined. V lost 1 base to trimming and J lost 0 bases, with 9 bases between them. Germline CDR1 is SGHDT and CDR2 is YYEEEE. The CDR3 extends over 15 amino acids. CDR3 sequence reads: CASSLRRVSTDTQYL. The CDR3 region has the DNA TGTGCCAGCAGCTTGCGTAGGGTCAGCACAGATACGCAGTATCTT.

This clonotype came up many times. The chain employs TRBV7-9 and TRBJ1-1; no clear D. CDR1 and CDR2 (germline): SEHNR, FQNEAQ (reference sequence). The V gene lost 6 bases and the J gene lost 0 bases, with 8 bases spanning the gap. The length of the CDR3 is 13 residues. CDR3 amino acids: CASRDGMNTEAFF. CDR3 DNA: TGTGCCAGCAGGGACGGGATGAACACTGAAGCTTTCTTT.

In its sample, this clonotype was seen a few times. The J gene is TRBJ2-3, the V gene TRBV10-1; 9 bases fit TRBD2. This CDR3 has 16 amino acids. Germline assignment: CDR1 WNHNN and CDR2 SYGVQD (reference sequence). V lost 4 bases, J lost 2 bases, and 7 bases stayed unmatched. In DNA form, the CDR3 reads TGCGCCAGCAGTGGTTCTAGCGGGGAATACACAGATACGCAGTATTTT. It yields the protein CASSGSSGEYTDTQYF.

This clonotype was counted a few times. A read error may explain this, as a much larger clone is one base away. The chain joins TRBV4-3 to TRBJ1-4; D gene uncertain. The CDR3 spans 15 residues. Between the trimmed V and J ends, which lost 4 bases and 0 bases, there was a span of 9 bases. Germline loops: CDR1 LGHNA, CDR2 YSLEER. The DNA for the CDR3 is TGCGCCAGCAGCCCCTACGGCGCAACTAATGAAAAACTGTTTTTT. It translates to CASSPYGATNEKLFF.

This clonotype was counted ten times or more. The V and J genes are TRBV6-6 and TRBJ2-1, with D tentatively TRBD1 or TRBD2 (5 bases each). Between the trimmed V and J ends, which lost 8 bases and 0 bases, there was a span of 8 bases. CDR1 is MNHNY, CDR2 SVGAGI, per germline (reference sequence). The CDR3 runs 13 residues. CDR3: CASGGSSYNEQFF. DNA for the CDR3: TGTGCCAGCGGGGGAAGCTCCTACAATGAGCAGTTCTTC.

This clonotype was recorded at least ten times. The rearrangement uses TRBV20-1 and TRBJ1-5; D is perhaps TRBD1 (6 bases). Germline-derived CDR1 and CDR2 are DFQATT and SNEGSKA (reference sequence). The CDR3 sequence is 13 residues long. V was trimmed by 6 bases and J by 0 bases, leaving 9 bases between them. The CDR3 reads CSAGHYSNQPQHF. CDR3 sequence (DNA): TGCAGTGCGGGACACTATAGCAATCAGCCCCAGCATTTT.

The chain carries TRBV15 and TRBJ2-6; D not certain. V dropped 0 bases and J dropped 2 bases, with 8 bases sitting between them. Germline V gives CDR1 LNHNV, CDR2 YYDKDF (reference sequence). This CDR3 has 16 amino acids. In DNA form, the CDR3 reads TGTGCCACCAGCAGAGAAGGGTTCACTGGGGCCAACGTCCTGACTTTC. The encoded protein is CATSREGFTGANVLTF. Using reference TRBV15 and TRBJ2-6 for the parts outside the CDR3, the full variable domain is DAMVIQNPRYQVTQFGKPVTLSCSQTLNHNVMYWYQQKSSQAPKLLFHYYDKDFNNEADTPDNFQSRRPNTSFCFLDIRSPGLGDTAMYLCATSREGFTGANVLTFGAGSRLTVL.

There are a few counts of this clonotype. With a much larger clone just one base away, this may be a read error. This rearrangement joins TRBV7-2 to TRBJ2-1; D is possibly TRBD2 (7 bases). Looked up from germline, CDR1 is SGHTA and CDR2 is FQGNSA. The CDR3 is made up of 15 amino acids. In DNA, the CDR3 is TGTGCCAGCAGCTTAGGGGGGGGCTCCAACAATGAGCAGTTCTTC. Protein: CASSLGGGSNNEQFF.

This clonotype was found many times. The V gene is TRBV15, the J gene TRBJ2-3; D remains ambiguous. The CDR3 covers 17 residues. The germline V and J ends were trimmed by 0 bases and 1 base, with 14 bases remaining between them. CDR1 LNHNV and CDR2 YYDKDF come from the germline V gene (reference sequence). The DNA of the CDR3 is TGTGCCACCAGCAGAGAGGGTTTGGCACAAGGCACAGATACGCAGTATTTT. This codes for CATSREGLAQGTDTQYF.

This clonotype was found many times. The CDR3 sequence is CSAEGQSNEQFF. CDR3 coding DNA: TGCAGTGCCGAGGGACAGAGCAATGAGCAGTTCTTC. The V and J genes are TRBV20-1 and TRBJ2-1; TRBD1 agrees at 7 bases. Germline loops: CDR1 DFQATT, CDR2 SNEGSKA (reference sequence). The length of the CDR3 is 12 residues. V lost 6 bases to trimming and J lost 6 bases; unmatched junction nucleotides: 5.